This T cell receptor beta chain stems from a study of OX40 agonist ivuxolimab in advanced cancers. The CDR3 loop spans 16 amino acids. The V end lost 0 bases, the J end lost 10 bases, and 20 bases lay between the germline ends. Assay used: immunoSEQ multiplex PCR; TCRdb lists only in-frame clones, some missing. The data contain 77,000 or so clones, over 80% of them singletons. The TCR comes from an adult with an advanced solid tumor such as melanoma, head and neck, liver or kidney cancer. The material sequenced was CD4+ or CD8+ T cells sorted from blood, taken in a trial of the OX40 agonist ivuxolimab. The chain uses TRBV5-3 and TRBJ2-1, with a possible D match to TRBD1 (6 bases). TRBV5-3 has ORF status, its function being uncertain. The CDR3 loop reads CARSLDLGTSQFEQFF. The CDR3 DNA reads as TGTGCCAGAAGCTTGGACCTCGGGACATCCCAATTCGAGCAGTTCTTC.